This record concerns one TCR beta chain sequence. Its antigen is as yet unknown. The sample originates from a study of CXCR3-negative and CXCR3-positive naive CD8 T cells. UMI labels and 5' RACE were used to prepare the TRB cDNA libraries. TCRdb processed the 5' RACE reads again and assigns one entry to each CDR3 protein, with no DNA. The sample includes about 130,000 distinct CDR3 sequences. CD45RO-CCR7+CD27+CD95- expression identified naive CD8+ T cells. The germline V gene encodes CDR1 SQVTM and CDR2 ANQGSEA. The CDR3 has 14 amino acids. Overall study findings and caveats: Comparably high diversity was seen in both naive subsets, and much lower diversity in memory CD8+ cells.

Sequencing was carried out using naive CXCR3- CD8+ T cells from blood. The subset was: CD45RO-CCR7+CD27+CD95- naive CD8+ T cells lacking CXCR3 (TNR3-). This sequence joins TRBV29-1 and TRBJ2-7; TCRdb's D call, TRBD2, is unchecked because there is no DNA. This receptor was obtained from a human donor in good health. Some clones in this sample may be carry-over from other donors' samples. CDR3 amino acids: CSVNREGRTYEQYF.